These 30 T cell receptor beta chains came from one sample sequenced in a study of blood T cells in healthy people across ages. Sample-barcoded 5' priming and a J-beta primer mix drove a second PCR of 7 to 11 cycles. TCRdb re-called the 5' RACE reads with MiXCR, one entry per CDR3 protein. The table includes 380,000 or so distinct CDR3 sequences, about 55% detected once. Sequences were obtained from blood. All receptors derive from a man in his 60s in good health.

The rearrangement links TRBV29-1 to TRBJ2-5; a weak D match, TRBD1 (6 bases). The V gene's germline CDR1 is SQVTM and CDR2 ANQGSEA. This CDR3 spans 12 amino acids. The V and J ends lost 6 bases and 5 bases respectively, with 13 bases between them. In DNA form, the CDR3 reads TGCAGCGTCGGTTTGAGGGGGGAGACCCAGTACTTC. Its protein product is CSVGLRGETQYF.

J is TRBJ2-1 and V is TRBV20-1; D is possibly TRBD2 (6 bases). V shed 3 bases and J shed 3 bases, with 12 bases lying between them. The CDR3 runs to 14 residues. CDR1 is DFQATT, CDR2 SNEGSKA, per germline (reference sequence). The CDR3 loop reads CSASRLDLYNEQFF. In DNA form, the CDR3 reads TGCAGTGCTAGCCGACTAGACCTCTACAATGAGCAGTTCTTC.

This clonotype has a count of ten or more. This rearrangement joins TRBV7-9 to TRBJ1-2; D unresolved. CDR1 SEHNR and CDR2 FQNEAQ come from the germline V gene (reference sequence). This CDR3 region has 13 residues. Trimming cost V 3 bases and J 8 bases, with 13 bases left between them. Written as DNA, the CDR3 is TGTGCCAGCAGCTTGGATTATGCAGGCGGCTACACCTTC. Its protein product is CASSLDYAGGYTF.

The genes are TRBV3-1 and TRBJ2-7; tentatively, D is TRBD1 (5 bases). This CDR3 spans 13 amino acids. Trimming took off 4 bases at V and 2 bases at J, with 9 bases between the two ends. Germline assignment: CDR1 LGHDT and CDR2 YNNKEL (reference sequence). The chain's CDR3 is CASSRRQTYEQYF. In DNA, the CDR3 is TGTGCCAGCAGCCGAAGACAGACCTACGAGCAGTACTTC.

In regard to this clonotype: A read error is possible here, since a much larger clone lies one base away. The chain has TRBV24-1 and TRBJ2-1; no reliable D call. Germline CDR1 reads KGHDR; CDR2 reads SFDVKD. There are 13 residues in the CDR3. Trimming stripped 4 bases from V and 10 bases from J, with 13 bases between. This chain's CDR3 is CATSDSSRKEQFF. CDR3 coding DNA: TGTGCCACCAGTGACTCCTCTCGAAAGGAGCAGTTCTTC.

This clonotype was recorded once. J is TRBJ2-4 and V is TRBV9; 9 bases are a match to TRBD1. This CDR3 has 17 amino acids. From germline, CDR1 is SGDLS and CDR2 YYNGEE. V trimming: 0 bases; J trimming: 15 bases; junction bases outside the gene matches: 19. The CDR3 DNA sequence: TGTGCCAGCAGCGTAGAAGGATCTCCCGGGACAGGGAACGAGCGGTACTTC. It encodes CASSVEGSPGTGNERYF.

Turning to this clonotype: Relative to the germline gene, one junction end is altered; a read error may explain this. This sequence joins TRBV6-5 and TRBJ2-6; D is unresolved. Germline loops: CDR1 MNHEY, CDR2 SVGAGI. This CDR3 contains 16 residues. CDR3: CASSPFASSWANVLTF. The DNA of the CDR3 is TGTGCCAGCAGCCCATTTGCCAGCTCTTGGGCCAACGTCCTGACTTTC.

The chain links TRBV5-1 to TRBJ2-1; 7 bases match TRBD2. The CDR3 is 13 residues long. Germline trimming cut 5 bases from V and 6 bases from J; bases unmatched to any gene: 5. Per the germline V gene, CDR1 is SGHRS and CDR2 is YFSETQ. This chain's CDR3 is CASRGLVGNEQFF. CDR3 bases: TGCGCCAGCAGAGGACTAGTTGGCAATGAGCAGTTCTTC.

Regarding this clonotype: Mismatch with germline at one junction end may stem from a read error. The genes are TRBV7-7 and TRBJ1-4; the D is unclear. CDR1 is SSHAT and CDR2 is FNYEAQ in the germline V gene (reference sequence). The CDR3 has 15 residues. As DNA, the CDR3 is TGTGCTAGCAGACGCACCGGGCCACTGAATGAAAAACTGTTTTTT. Residues: CASRRTGPLNEKLFF. The whole variable domain, filled in from reference TRBV7-7 and TRBJ1-4, reads GAGVSQSPRYKVTKRGQDVTLRCDPISSHATLYWYQQALGQGPEFLTYFNYEAQPDKSGLPSDRFSAERPEGSISTLTIQRTEQRDSAMYRCASRRTGPLNEKLFFGSGTQLSVL.

The chain carries TRBV24-1 and TRBJ2-5; TRBD1 is a possible D gene (6 bases). The CDR3 has 16 amino acids. From germline, CDR1 is KGHDR and CDR2 SFDVKD. Between the trimmed V and J ends, which lost 6 bases and 1 base, there was a span of 17 bases. The CDR3 coding sequence is TGTGCCACCAGTTTGCCGCAAAAGGACAGCCAAGAGACCCAGTACTTC. Translated, it gives CATSLPQKDSQETQYF.

The chain is built from TRBV7-2 and TRBJ1-6, with 9 bases matching TRBD1. The CDR3 is 18 residues long. The germline CDR1 and CDR2 sequences are SGHTA and FQGNSA. V was pared by 5 bases and J by 10 bases, with 18 bases of the junction left unmatched. The CDR3 loop is CASSLGWRDRARKSPLHF. CDR3 in DNA: TGTGCCAGCAGCCTAGGGTGGAGGGACAGGGCCAGGAAATCACCCCTCCACTTT.

Turning to this clonotype: The junction differs from germline at one of its ends, possibly a read error. The chain employs TRBV5-1 and TRBJ2-2, with TRBD1 as a possible D gene (6 bases). The CDR3 is made up of 17 amino acids. Germline V gene data show CDR1 as SGHRS and CDR2 as YFSETQ. Here the CDR3 reads CAGSLGHRDPNTGELFF. As DNA, the CDR3 is TGCGCCGGCAGCTTGGGACACCGGGACCCCAACACCGGGGAGCTGTTTTTT.

The rearrangement uses TRBV25-1 and TRBJ2-7; possible D gene TRBD1, 6 bases. The germline gives CDR1 MGHDK, CDR2 SYGVNS. This CDR3 comprises 12 residues. The V end lost 8 bases, the J end lost 2 bases, and 10 bases lay between the germline ends. CDR3 in DNA: TGTGCCAGCGGGGGCGAGACCTACGAGCAGTACTTC. It translates to CASGGETYEQYF.

This sequence joins TRBV25-1 and TRBJ2-3; D gene uncertain. The germline gives CDR1 MGHDK, CDR2 SYGVNS. Between the trimmed V and J ends, which lost 4 bases and 6 bases, there was a span of 14 bases. The CDR3 loop spans 14 amino acids. CDR3 sequence (DNA): TGTGCCAGCAGTGCGGCTCCTCAGGTGGATACGCAGTATTTT. Its translation is CASSAAPQVDTQYF.

The chain links TRBV29-1 to TRBJ1-3; no firm D call. Trimming stripped 4 bases from V and 0 bases from J, with 13 bases between. Looked up from germline, CDR1 is SQVTM and CDR2 is ANQGSEA. This CDR3 is 15 amino acids long. The CDR3 loop is CSVAVNPSSGNTIYF. The CDR3 DNA reads as TGCAGCGTTGCGGTCAATCCCTCCTCTGGAAACACCATATATTTT.

The chain joins TRBV20-1 to TRBJ2-4, with TRBD1 matching 9 bases. CDR1 is DFQATT, CDR2 SNEGSKA, per germline (reference sequence). With 2 bases clipped from V and 13 bases from J, the junction kept 15 bases outside the gene matches. The CDR3 extends over 15 amino acids. For the CDR3, the DNA is TGCAGTGCTAGAACAGGGGGACAGGGAAACAATGAGCAGTACTTC. Protein: CSARTGGQGNNEQYF.

This clonotype was seen a few times. The chain employs TRBV29-1 and TRBJ2-3; weak D call: TRBD1 (6 bases). The ends were cut back, 6 bases at V and 1 base at J, with 8 bases in the middle. The CDR3 has 12 residues. Germline V gene lookup returns CDR1 SQVTM and CDR2 ANQGSEA. The CDR3 coding sequence is TGCAGCGTGCGGACAGGCACAGATACGCAGTATTTT. Its protein is CSVRTGTDTQYF.

The chain recombines TRBV4-2 with TRBJ2-7, with a weak D call TRBD2 (5 bases). CDR3 length equals 17 residues. V lost 0 bases and J lost 2, with 17 bases in between. Germline values: CDR1 LGHNA, CDR2 YNFKEQ. This chain's CDR3 is CASSQDERGSLAYEQYF. The CDR3 DNA is TGTGCCAGCAGCCAAGATGAAAGAGGGTCTTTGGCCTACGAGCAGTACTTC.

V usage is TRBV5-1 and J usage is TRBJ2-7; TRBD2 matches 9 bases. The germline CDR1 and CDR2 sequences are SGHRS and YFSETQ. J gave up 6 bases and V 5 bases, and 15 bases lay outside the gene matches. The CDR3 spans 16 residues. The CDR3 sequence: CASSFGLAGVKGEQYF. The CDR3 DNA is TGCGCCAGCAGTTTCGGTTTAGCGGGAGTAAAAGGCGAGCAGTACTTC.

The chain has TRBV2 and TRBJ2-1; 8 bases align to TRBD2. CDR1 is SNHLY and CDR2 is FYNNEI in the germline V gene. The V segment lost 7 bases and the J segment 6 bases; nucleotides outside the gene matches: 5. CDR3 length equals 13 residues. The CDR3 bases are TGTGCCAGCAAGCGGGGGCCCTCCAATGAGCAGTTCTTC. It codes for CASKRGPSNEQFF.

This clonotype was seen only a few times. V is TRBV29-1 and J is TRBJ2-4; D ambiguous. TRBJ2-7 explains the end of the DNA better; the J call may be wrong. Germline CDR1 reads SQVTM; CDR2 reads ANQGSEA. The CDR3 extends over 13 amino acids. The CDR3 region has the DNA TGCAGCGTTGGGGCGAACCCCTCCTACGAGCAGTACTTC. Amino acids: CSVGANPSYEQYF.

This clonotype appeared a few times. This rearrangement joins TRBV6-1 to TRBJ2-7; TRBD1 matches 8 bases. The trim removed 5 bases at V and 4 bases at J, leaving 7 bases unmatched. The CDR3 loop spans 14 amino acids. Germline CDR1 and CDR2: MNHNS and SASEGT. CDR3 nucleotide sequence: TGTGCCAGCAGTAGACAGGGGCCCTCGTACGAGCAGTACTTC. It specifies CASSRQGPSYEQYF.

On this clonotype: This may stem from a read error, because a much larger clone lies one nucleotide away. The rearrangement joins TRBV10-3 to TRBJ1-2; 7 bases are a match to TRBD1. Per germline, CDR1 ENHRY and CDR2 SYGVKD. The CDR3 is made up of 15 amino acids. The CDR3: CATSESTGPRLGYTF. The CDR3 nucleotides are TGTGCCACCAGTGAGTCGACAGGGCCCCGACTGGGCTACACCTTC.

This clonotype was detected a few times. Written as DNA, the CDR3 is TGCGCCAGCAGCTTTAGCGGGGCTAGCACAGATACGCAGTATTTT. Translating it yields CASSFSGASTDTQYF. The genes are TRBV5-1 and TRBJ2-3; 8 nucleotides agree with TRBD2. The CDR3 contains 15 residues. V shed 2 bases and J 0 bases; nucleotides not matched to a gene: 2. Germline V lookup: CDR1 SGHRS, CDR2 YFSETQ. Together with reference TRBV5-1 and TRBJ2-3, the CDR3 gives the full variable domain: KAGVTQTPRYLIKTRGQQVTLSCSPISGHRSVSWYQQTPGQGLQFLFEYFSETQRNKGNFPGRFSGRQFSNSRSEMNVSTLELGDSALYLCASSFSGASTDTQYFGPGTRLTVL.

This chain connects TRBV24-1 to TRBJ2-5, with 7 bases that match TRBD1. J was trimmed by 0 bases and V by 9 bases; bases with no gene match: 9. Germline V gene lookup returns CDR1 KGHDR and CDR2 SFDVKD. CDR3 length: 15 residues. CDR3 loop: CATSRGGLDQETQYF. As DNA, the CDR3 is TGTGCCACCTCCCGAGGGGGCTTAGACCAAGAGACCCAGTACTTC.

Comments on this clonotype: One end of the junction does not line up with germline, which may come from a read error. The chain carries TRBV24-1 and TRBJ2-1; TRBD2 matches 8 bases. Germline lookup yields CDR1 KGHDR and CDR2 SFDVKD. CDR3 size: 15 residues. CDR3: CATSDQSGRGNGQFF. DNA for the CDR3: TGTGCCACCAGTGATCAGAGCGGGAGAGGCAATGGGCAGTTCTTC.

The genes are TRBV6-5 and TRBJ2-5, with a weak D call TRBD2 (6 bases). The DNA end is more similar to TRBJ2-1, so the J call may be wrong. Germline lookup yields CDR1 MNHEY and CDR2 SVGAGI. This CDR3 has 13 amino acids. For the CDR3, the DNA is TGTGCCAGCTCGCGGGACTTACAAGAGACCCAGTTCTTC. Its protein product is CASSRDLQETQFF.

The gene calls are TRBV28 and TRBJ1-1; D is uncertain. Per the germline V gene, CDR1 is MDHEN and CDR2 is SYDVKM. The CDR3 extends over 17 amino acids. Trimming removed 5 bases from V and 4 bases from J, with 23 bases in between. CDR3 in amino acids: CASSLTDLIKRSTEAFF. In DNA, the CDR3 is TGTGCCAGCAGTCTTACGGACCTGATTAAAAGGAGCACTGAAGCTTTCTTT.

The chain links TRBV20-1 to TRBJ2-4; a possible D gene is TRBD2 (6 bases). Gene TRBJ2-7 matches the end of the DNA better, so the J call may be wrong. The germline V gene has CDR1 DFQATT and CDR2 SNEGSKA (reference sequence). The CDR3 spans 16 residues. Written as DNA, the CDR3 is TGCAGTGCTAGAGCAGGAGGGGCGGGATTGGTTGGCGAGCAGTACTTC. This encodes CSARAGGAGLVGEQYF.

V gene TRBV20-1 combines with J gene TRBJ2-4; 8 positions agree with TRBD2. Germline values: CDR1 DFQATT, CDR2 SNEGSKA (reference sequence). The J segment lost 4 bases and the V segment lost 4 bases, leaving 6 bases of the junction unmatched. The CDR3 covers 14 residues. CDR3 loop: CSAKAGEGKNIQYF. In DNA form, the CDR3 reads TGCAGTGCTAAAGCGGGAGAGGGAAAAAACATTCAGTACTTC.